This TCR beta chain was obtained from a study of a mutant IDH1 vaccine in newly diagnosed glioma. Across the study: Vaccination started 4-6 weeks after radiotherapy alone, or with temozolomide cycles. Earlier treatment was radiotherapy, temozolomide, or both, with most getting both.

Stated time point: week 47, end of study. Each dose of the vaccine consisted of 300 ug of mutant IDH1 20-mer peptide, with topical imiquimod. The assay was immunoSEQ multiplex PCR, and TCRdb's table has in-frame clones only and misses some. The sample contains about 94,000 clones, just under 90% of which appear only once. A remark on this clone: Its target is unknown.

Germline V CDR1 and CDR2: MNHEY, SVGAGI. With 5 bases clipped from V and 2 bases from J, the junction kept 8 bases outside the gene matches. This CDR3 spans 15 amino acids. The material was PBMCs, obtained from a glioma patient whose treatment included an IDH1 peptide vaccine. This sequence originates from a woman aged 50 to 60 with glioma. The chain employs TRBV6-5 and TRBJ1-1; 7 bases are a match to TRBD1. CDR3 loop: CASSPGGTANTEAFF. CDR3 in DNA: TGTGCCAGCAGTCCAGGCGGGACAGCAAACACTGAAGCTTTCTTT.